The 25 T cell receptor beta chains reported below all come from one sample, sequenced in a study of T cells in Graves' hyperthyroidism and ophthalmopathy. There were TCR beta CDR3 regions amplified from RNA transcripts. The HTBI set primed first-round TCR CDR3 RT-PCR. TCRdb re-called the multiplex PCR reads with MiXCR, one entry per CDR3 protein. This table holds roughly 700,000 distinct CDR3 sequences, 35% found once. The material sequenced was blood. The receptors derive from a middle-aged woman with Graves' hyperthyroidism.

A note on this clonotype: An end of the junction does not agree with germline; a read error may underlie this. V usage is TRBV5-5 and J usage is TRBJ1-2; D uncertain. This CDR3 has 14 residues. Germline V gives CDR1 SGHKS, CDR2 YYEKEE (reference sequence). DNA for the CDR3: TGCGCCAGCAGCTTGGTGGAGAAAAACTATGCCTACACCTTC. Its translation is CASSLVEKNYAYTF.

The gene calls are TRBV19 and TRBJ1-5; D is possibly TRBD1 (6 bases). With 6 bases removed from V and 5 bases from J, the gap between germline ends came to 14 bases. The CDR3 covers 14 residues. Germline CDR1 LNHDA, CDR2 SQIVND (reference sequence). This CDR3 is CASSPGTQDQPQHF. Written as DNA, the CDR3 is TGTGCCAGTAGCCCTGGGACACAGGATCAGCCCCAGCATTTT.

A few counts support this clonotype. The V and J genes are TRBV20-1 and TRBJ1-4; 9 bases align to TRBD1. This CDR3 comprises 15 residues. V dropped 4 bases and J dropped 8; count of bases not matched to a gene: 11. The germline gives CDR1 DFQATT, CDR2 SNEGSKA (reference sequence). CDR3 amino acids: CSAITPGQGWEKLFF. The CDR3, as DNA: TGCAGTGCTATCACTCCGGGACAGGGATGGGAAAAACTGTTTTTT.

This clonotype was recorded a few times. V gene TRBV6-6 combines with J gene TRBJ1-3; D is uncertain. This CDR3 contains 17 residues. The germline V gene has CDR1 MNHNY and CDR2 SVGAGI (reference sequence). V shed 0 bases and J shed 0 bases, with 12 bases lying between them. CDR3 loop: CASSYSSRWSSGNTIYF. CDR3 in DNA: TGTGCCAGCAGTTACTCGTCGAGATGGAGCTCTGGAAACACCATATATTTT.

In this sample, this clonotype turned up many times. This sequence joins TRBV19 and TRBJ2-7; D remains ambiguous. V lost 5 bases and J 6 bases, leaving 14 bases between the germline ends. The CDR3 is made up of 13 amino acids. CDR1 LNHDA and CDR2 SQIVND come from the germline V gene (reference sequence). The CDR3, as DNA: TGTGCCAGTAGTCCTCCTTACGGGTCCGAGCAGTACTTC. Translated: CASSPPYGSEQYF. Using reference TRBV19 and TRBJ2-7 for the parts outside the CDR3, the full variable domain is DGGITQSPKYLFRKEGQNVTLSCEQNLNHDAMYWYRQDPGQGLRLIYYSQIVNDFQKGDIAEGYSVSREKKESFPLTVTSAQKNPTAFYLCASSPPYGSEQYFGPGTRLTVT.

The chain recombines TRBV4-2 with TRBJ2-3; no firm D call. Trimming took 4 bases from V and 6 from J, leaving 11 bases between them. Germline V gene lookup returns CDR1 LGHNA and CDR2 YNFKEQ. This CDR3 is built from 13 residues. The chain's CDR3 is CASSPPDGDTQYF. CDR3 bases: TGTGCCAGCAGCCCACCCGACGGGGATACGCAGTATTTT.

The V call is TRBV20-1, the J call TRBJ2-6, with unresolved D. This CDR3 has 14 residues. CDR1 is DFQATT and CDR2 is SNEGSKA in the germline V gene (reference sequence). The V and J ends lost 0 bases and 4 bases respectively, with 7 bases between them. The CDR3 reads CSARDYTGANVLTF. The CDR3 DNA is TGCAGTGCTAGAGATTACACAGGGGCCAACGTCCTGACTTTC.

The V and J genes are TRBV4-3 and TRBJ1-6, with 7 bases matching TRBD1. CDR1 and CDR2 (germline): LGHNA, YSLEER. The CDR3 consists of 17 residues. V lost 2 bases and J lost 2; bases outside the gene matches: 6. The CDR3 DNA follows: TGCGCCAGCAGCCAAAGACAGGGCTATACCTATAATTCACCCCTCCACTTT. Its translation: CASSQRQGYTYNSPLHF.

J is TRBJ2-7 and V is TRBV7-3; D assignment may be TRBD1 or TRBD2 (5 bases each). The ends were cut back, 5 bases at V and 2 bases at J, with 16 bases in the middle. The CDR3 runs 15 residues. CDR1 and CDR2 from the germline V gene are SGHTA and FQGTGA. The CDR3 loop is CASSRTGTATYEQYF. In DNA, the CDR3 is TGTGCCAGCAGCCGAACCGGGACCGCCACCTACGAGCAGTACTTC.

V is TRBV6-5 and J is TRBJ2-7; D is ambiguous. The V end lost 0 bases, the J end lost 2 bases, and 8 bases lay between the germline ends. Per germline, CDR1 MNHEY and CDR2 SVGAGI. The CDR3 has 14 amino acids. DNA of the CDR3: TGTGCCAGCAGTTACTCAACCGGCGCCTACGAGCAGTACTTC. Residues: CASSYSTGAYEQYF.

This clonotype was seen many times. The J gene is TRBJ2-5, the V gene TRBV9; TRBD2 agrees at 7 bases. The junction had 2 bases not matched to a gene; V was cut back by 1 base and J by 5 bases. Germline V gene sequence: CDR1 SGDLS, CDR2 YYNGEE. This CDR3 spans 13 amino acids. CDR3 bases: TGTGCCAGCAGCGTAAGCGGGACCGAGACCCAGTACTTC. Residues: CASSVSGTETQYF.

This chain connects TRBV10-3 to TRBJ1-6; TRBD1 aligns across 8 bases. Germline CDR1 is ENHRY and CDR2 is SYGVKD. V was pared by 3 bases and J by 7 bases, with 5 bases of the junction left unmatched. CDR3 length: 15 amino acids. The CDR3 DNA follows: TGTGCCATCAGTGACATCAGACAGGGGAATTCACCCCTCCACTTT. This translates into CAISDIRQGNSPLHF.

This clonotype occurred a few times. The rearrangement joins TRBV6-2 or TRBV6-3 to TRBJ2-7; D is ambiguous. Trimming left V 6 bases short and J 3 bases short, with 12 bases between. The germline CDR1 and CDR2 sequences are MNHEY and SVGEGT. The CDR3 loop spans 13 amino acids. The CDR3 protein is CASSQTAYYEQYF. DNA of the CDR3: TGTGCCAGCAGCCAGACGGCCTACTACGAGCAGTACTTC.

The chain links TRBV29-1 to TRBJ1-2, with 7 bases lining up with TRBD1. There are 11 residues in the CDR3. V was pared by 8 bases and J by 4 bases, with 4 bases of the junction left unmatched. The germline gives CDR1 SQVTM, CDR2 ANQGSEA. As DNA, the CDR3 is TGCAGCTTGGGACAGCTCTATGGCTACACCTTC. This codes for CSLGQLYGYTF.

In this sample, this clonotype turned up once. V and J are TRBV25-1 and TRBJ1-2; 9 bases line up with TRBD1. Germline V lookup: CDR1 MGHDK, CDR2 SYGVNS. The CDR3 totals 16 residues. V was pared by 8 bases and J by 4 bases, with 14 bases of the junction left unmatched. The CDR3 here is CASGLRPGQGSYGYTF. In nucleotides, the CDR3 is TGTGCCAGCGGCCTGCGTCCAGGACAGGGGAGCTATGGCTACACCTTC.

V and J are TRBV4-1 and TRBJ1-5, with TRBD1 matching over 8 bases. Germline CDR1 MGHRA, CDR2 YSYEKL. J lost 9 bases, V lost 0 bases, and 10 bases had no gene match. This CDR3 spans 16 amino acids. The CDR3: CASSQDRTGNESPQHF. The CDR3 DNA sequence: TGCGCCAGCAGCCAAGACCGGACAGGGAATGAATCGCCCCAGCATTTT.

The table lists this clonotype with a few counts. The chain employs TRBV7-9 and TRBJ1-4; a weak D match, TRBD1 (5 bases). Germline CDR1 reads SEHNR; CDR2 reads FQNEAQ (reference sequence). V lost 1 base to trimming and J lost 7 bases, with 16 bases between them. CDR3 length: 16 amino acids. CDR3 nucleotide sequence: TGTGCCAGCAGCTTAGTCGTGAGGGGCCGGGGTGAAAAACTGTTTTTT. This sequence encodes CASSLVVRGRGEKLFF.

This clonotype was seen ten or more times. The chain recombines TRBV5-1 with TRBJ1-6, with 9 bases matching TRBD1. CDR3 size: 14 residues. Germline values: CDR1 SGHRS, CDR2 YFSETQ. Trimming took 3 bases from V and 9 from J; bases not matched to a gene: 4. The CDR3 is CASSYRGQGSPLHF. CDR3 in DNA: TGCGCCAGCAGCTACAGGGGGCAAGGTTCACCCCTCCACTTT. The full variable domain, with the rest looked up from reference TRBV5-1 and TRBJ1-6, is KAGVTQTPRYLIKTRGQQVTLSCSPISGHRSVSWYQQTPGQGLQFLFEYFSETQRNKGNFPGRFSGRQFSNSRSEMNVSTLELGDSALYLCASSYRGQGSPLHFGNGTRLTVT.

V is TRBV14 and J is TRBJ2-7, with 13 bases matching TRBD2. The CDR3 is made up of 13 amino acids. Germline trimming cut 7 bases from V and 6 bases from J; bases unmatched to any gene: 3. Germline V CDR1 and CDR2: SGHDN, FVKESK. As DNA, the CDR3 is TGTGCCAGCACGGGGACTAGCGGGGTCGAGCAGTACTTC. It specifies CASTGTSGVEQYF. Using reference TRBV14 and TRBJ2-7 for the parts outside the CDR3, the full variable domain is EAGVTQFPSHSVIEKGQTVTLRCDPISGHDNLYWYRRVMGKEIKFLLHFVKESKQDESGMPNNRFLAERTGGTYSTLKVQPAELEDSGVYFCASTGTSGVEQYFGPGTRLTVT.

This chain joins TRBV19 and TRBJ1-3; no clear D gene. CDR3 length: 13 residues. CDR1 LNHDA and CDR2 SQIVND come from the germline V gene (reference sequence). V lost 6 bases and J lost 0, with 6 bases in between. CDR3 coding DNA: TGTGCCAGTAGGGCCTCCTCTGGAAACACCATATATTTT. Its translation is CASRASSGNTIYF.

This clonotype has a count of ten or more. The rearrangement joins TRBV7-2 to TRBJ1-2; TRBD1 might be the D (5 bases). With 0 bases removed from V and 8 bases from J, the gap between germline ends came to 16 bases. The CDR3 runs 15 residues. Germline CDR1 is SGHTA and CDR2 is FQGNSA. The DNA for the CDR3 is TGTGCCAGCAGCTTAGCTTCCGGGACGGTGGAAGGCTACACCTTC. It is translated as CASSLASGTVEGYTF.

This clonotype has ten or more counts. The chain couples TRBV10-3 to TRBJ2-6, with a tentative D call TRBD1 (5 bases). Trimming took off 10 bases at V and 4 bases at J, with 14 bases between the two ends. CDR3 length: 14 residues. Germline V gives CDR1 ENHRY, CDR2 SYGVKD. This CDR3 reads CASGGAAGANVLTF. The CDR3 bases are TGTGCCAGCGGTGGGGCGGCCGGGGCCAACGTCCTGACTTTC.

This clonotype has a count of ten or more. This chain connects TRBV29-1 to TRBJ1-2, with D possibly TRBD1 on 5 matching bases. Trimming removed 6 bases at V and 8 bases at J, with 16 bases between. This CDR3 is 12 amino acids long. Germline lookup yields CDR1 SQVTM and CDR2 ANQGSEA. CDR3 bases: TGCAGCGTAGGTTCCGGGACGGGAGGCTACACCTTC. It codes for CSVGSGTGGYTF.

Notes on this clonotype: At one of its ends the junction is not consistent with the germline gene, which may arise from a read error. The chain is built from TRBV10-2 and TRBJ1-1; possible D gene TRBD1, 6 bases. Germline V gives CDR1 WSHSY, CDR2 SAAADI. This CDR3 has 15 amino acids. The chain's CDR3 is CASSTGHSSNTEAFF. CDR3 coding DNA: TGTGCCAGCTCAACGGGACATTCCTCAAACACTGAAGCTTTCTTT.

This chain links TRBV7-9 with TRBJ2-3; TRBD1 matches 7 bases. This CDR3 comprises 14 residues. Germline CDR1 and CDR2: SEHNR and FQNEAQ (reference sequence). The V segment lost 5 bases and the J segment 1 base; nucleotides outside the gene matches: 3. The DNA for the CDR3 is TGTGCCAGCAGCCGGGACAGCCGCACAGATACGCAGTATTTT. It translates to CASSRDSRTDTQYF.